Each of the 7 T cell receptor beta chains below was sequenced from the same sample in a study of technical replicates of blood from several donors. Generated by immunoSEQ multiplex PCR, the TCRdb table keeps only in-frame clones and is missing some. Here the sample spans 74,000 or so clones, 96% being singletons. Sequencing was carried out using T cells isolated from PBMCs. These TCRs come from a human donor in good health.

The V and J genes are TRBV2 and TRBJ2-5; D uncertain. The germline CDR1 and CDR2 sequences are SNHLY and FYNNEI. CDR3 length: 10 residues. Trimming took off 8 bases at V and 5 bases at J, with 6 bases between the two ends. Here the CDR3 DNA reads TGTGCCAGCCTCCTGGAGACCCAGTACTTC. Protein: CASLLETQYF.

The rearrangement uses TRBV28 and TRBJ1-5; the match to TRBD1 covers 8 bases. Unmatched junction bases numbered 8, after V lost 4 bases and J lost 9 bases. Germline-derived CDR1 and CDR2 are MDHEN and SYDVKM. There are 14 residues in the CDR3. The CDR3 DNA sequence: TGTGCCAGCAGTTCACAGGGGGGACTTGGGCCCCAGCATTTT. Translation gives CASSSQGGLGPQHF.

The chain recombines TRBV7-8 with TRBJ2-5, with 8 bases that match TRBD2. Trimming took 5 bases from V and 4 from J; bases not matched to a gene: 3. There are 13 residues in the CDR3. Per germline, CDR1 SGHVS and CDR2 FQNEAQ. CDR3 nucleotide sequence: TGTGCCAGCAGCCGCGGGACTAGAGAGACCCAGTACTTC. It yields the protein CASSRGTRETQYF.

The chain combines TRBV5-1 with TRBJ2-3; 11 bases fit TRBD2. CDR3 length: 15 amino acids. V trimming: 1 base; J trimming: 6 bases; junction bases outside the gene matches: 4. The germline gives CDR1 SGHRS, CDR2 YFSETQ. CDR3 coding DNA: TGCGCCAGCAGCTTGACTAGCGGGGGAGGGGATACGCAGTATTTT. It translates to CASSLTSGGGDTQYF.

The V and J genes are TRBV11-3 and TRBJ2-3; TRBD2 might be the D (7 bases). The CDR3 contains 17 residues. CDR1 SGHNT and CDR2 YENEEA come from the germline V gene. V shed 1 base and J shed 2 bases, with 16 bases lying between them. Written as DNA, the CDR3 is TGTGCCAGCAGCTTAGGAAACTGGGGGGGCGACACAGATACGCAGTATTTT. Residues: CASSLGNWGGDTDTQYF.

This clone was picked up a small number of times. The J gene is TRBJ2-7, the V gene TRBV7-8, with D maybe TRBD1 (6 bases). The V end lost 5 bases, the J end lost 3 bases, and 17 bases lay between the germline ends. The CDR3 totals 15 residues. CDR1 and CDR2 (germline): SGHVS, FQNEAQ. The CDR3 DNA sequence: TGTGCCAGCAGCCTGAGGACGACAGGAAACTACGAGCAGTACTTC. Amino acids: CASSLRTTGNYEQYF.

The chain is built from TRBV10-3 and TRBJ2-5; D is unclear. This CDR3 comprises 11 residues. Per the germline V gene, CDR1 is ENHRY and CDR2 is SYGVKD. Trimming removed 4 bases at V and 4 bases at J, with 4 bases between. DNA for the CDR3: TGTGCCATCAGTGGAGGAGAGACCCAGTACTTC. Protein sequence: CAISGGETQYF.